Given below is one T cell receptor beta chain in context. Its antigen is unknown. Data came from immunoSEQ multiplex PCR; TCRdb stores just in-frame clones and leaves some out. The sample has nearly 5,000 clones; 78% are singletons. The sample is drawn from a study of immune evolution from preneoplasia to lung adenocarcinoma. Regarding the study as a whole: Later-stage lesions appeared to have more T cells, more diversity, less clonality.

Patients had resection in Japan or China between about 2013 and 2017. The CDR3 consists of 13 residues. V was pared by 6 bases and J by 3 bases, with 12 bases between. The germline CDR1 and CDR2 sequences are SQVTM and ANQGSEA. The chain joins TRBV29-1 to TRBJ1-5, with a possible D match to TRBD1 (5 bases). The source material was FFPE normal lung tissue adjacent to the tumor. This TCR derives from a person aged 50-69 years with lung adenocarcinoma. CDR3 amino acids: CSVSLTDNQPQHF. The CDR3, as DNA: TGCAGCGTGAGCCTGACAGACAATCAGCCCCAGCATTTT.